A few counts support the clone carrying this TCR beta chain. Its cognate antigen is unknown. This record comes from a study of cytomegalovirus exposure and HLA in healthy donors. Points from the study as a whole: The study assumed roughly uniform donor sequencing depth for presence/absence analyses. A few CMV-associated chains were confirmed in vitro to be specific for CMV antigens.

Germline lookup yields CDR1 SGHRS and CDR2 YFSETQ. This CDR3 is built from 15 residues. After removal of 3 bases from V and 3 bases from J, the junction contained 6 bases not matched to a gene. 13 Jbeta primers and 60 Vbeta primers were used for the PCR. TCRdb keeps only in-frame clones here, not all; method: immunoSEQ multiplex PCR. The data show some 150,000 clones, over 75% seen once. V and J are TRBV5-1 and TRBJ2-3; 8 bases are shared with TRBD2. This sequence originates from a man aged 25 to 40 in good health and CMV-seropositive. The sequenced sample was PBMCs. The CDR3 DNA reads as TGCGCCAGCAGCTGGACTAGCAGTGGAACAGATACGCAGTATTTT. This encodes CASSWTSSGTDTQYF.